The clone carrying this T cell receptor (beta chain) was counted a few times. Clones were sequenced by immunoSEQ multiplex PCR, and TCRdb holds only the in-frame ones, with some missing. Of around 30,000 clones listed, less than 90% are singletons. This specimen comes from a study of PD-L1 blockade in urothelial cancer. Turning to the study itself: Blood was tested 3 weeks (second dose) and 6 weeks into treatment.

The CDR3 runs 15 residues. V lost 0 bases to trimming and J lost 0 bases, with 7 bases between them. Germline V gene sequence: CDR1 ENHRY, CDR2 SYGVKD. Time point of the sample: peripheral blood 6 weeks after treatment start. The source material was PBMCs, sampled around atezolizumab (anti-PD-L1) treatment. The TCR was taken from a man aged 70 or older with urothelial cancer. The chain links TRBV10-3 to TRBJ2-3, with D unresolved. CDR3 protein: CAISESTVSTDTQYF. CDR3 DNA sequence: TGTGCCATCAGTGAGTCGACTGTTAGCACAGATACGCAGTATTTT.